This T cell receptor (beta chain) was documented in a study of breast tumors, draining lymph nodes, adjacent tissues. TCRdb re-derived calls from the multiplex PCR reads in MiXCR, one entry per CDR3 protein. The top ten hold 15% to 20% of the sample, which has around 22,000 distinct CDR3 sequences, about two thirds seen once. Germline loops: CDR1 MGHRA, CDR2 YSYEKL. The junction had 10 bases not matched to a gene; V was cut back by 4 bases and J by 6 bases. The CDR3 covers 18 residues. The sequence came from a female donor with breast cancer. Some clones in this sample may be carry-over from other donors' samples. Sequenced sample: tumor-adjacent breast tissue. The chain combines TRBV4-1 with TRBJ2-1; 15 bases agree with TRBD2. This CDR3 is CASSPPGLAGGPGNEQFF. CDR3 nucleotides: TGCGCCAGCAGCCCACCAGGACTAGCGGGAGGGCCCGGCAATGAGCAGTTCTTC.